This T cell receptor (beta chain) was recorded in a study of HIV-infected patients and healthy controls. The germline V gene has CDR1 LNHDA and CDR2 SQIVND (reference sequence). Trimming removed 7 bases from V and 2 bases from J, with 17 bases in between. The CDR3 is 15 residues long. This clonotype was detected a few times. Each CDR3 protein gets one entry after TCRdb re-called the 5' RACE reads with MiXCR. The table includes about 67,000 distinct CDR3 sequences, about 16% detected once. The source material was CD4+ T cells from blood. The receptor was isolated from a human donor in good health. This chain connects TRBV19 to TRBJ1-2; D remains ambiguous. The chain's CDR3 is CASNSLAGTNYGYTF. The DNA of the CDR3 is TGTGCCAGTAATTCACTAGCGGGTACCAACTATGGCTACACCTTC.